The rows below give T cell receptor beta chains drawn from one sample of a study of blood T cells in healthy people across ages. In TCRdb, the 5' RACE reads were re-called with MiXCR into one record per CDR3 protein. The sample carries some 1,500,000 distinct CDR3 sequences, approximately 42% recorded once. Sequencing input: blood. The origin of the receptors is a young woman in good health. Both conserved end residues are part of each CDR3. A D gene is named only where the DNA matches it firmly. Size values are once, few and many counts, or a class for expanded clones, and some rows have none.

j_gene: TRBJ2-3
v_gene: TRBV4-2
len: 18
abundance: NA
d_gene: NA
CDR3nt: TGTGACAGCAGCCAAGAACAGGGAATTCATTTTAGCACAGATACGCAGTATTTT
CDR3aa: CDSSQEQGIHFSTDTQYF

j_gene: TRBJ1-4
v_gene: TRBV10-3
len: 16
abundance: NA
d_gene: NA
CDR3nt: TGTGCCATCAGCGATAGCCCGGGCCTAGTCAATGAAAAACTGTTTTTT
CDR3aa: CAISDSPGLVNEKLFF

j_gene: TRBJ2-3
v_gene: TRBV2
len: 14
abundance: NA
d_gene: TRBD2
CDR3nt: TGTGCCAGCAGTGTCGGGGGGACGGCAGATACGCAGTATTTT
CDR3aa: CASSVGGTADTQYF

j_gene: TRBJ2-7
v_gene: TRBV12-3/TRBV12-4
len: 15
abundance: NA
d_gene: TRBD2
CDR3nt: TGTGCCAGCAGTAGCCGGACTAGCGGTGCCTACGAGCAGTACTTC
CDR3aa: CASSSRTSGAYEQYF

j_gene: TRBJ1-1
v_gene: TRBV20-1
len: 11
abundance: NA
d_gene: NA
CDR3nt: TGCAGTGCTAGGGGGCTCCAGGGAGCTTTCTTT
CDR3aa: CSARGLQGAFF

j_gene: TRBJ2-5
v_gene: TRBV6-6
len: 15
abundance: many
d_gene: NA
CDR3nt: TGTGCCAGCAGTTACTCCGGAGGGGCTGGGGAGACCCAGTACTTC
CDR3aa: CASSYSGGAGETQYF

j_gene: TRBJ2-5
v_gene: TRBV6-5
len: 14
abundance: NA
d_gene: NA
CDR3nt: TGTGCCAGCAGGAGGGACAAGAGAAAAGAGACCCAGTACTTC
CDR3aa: CASRRDKRKETQYF

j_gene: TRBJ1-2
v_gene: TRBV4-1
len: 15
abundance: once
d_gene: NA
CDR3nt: TGCGCCAGCAGCCAAGATCAGGGAGTTAACTATGGCTACACCTTC
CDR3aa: CASSQDQGVNYGYTF

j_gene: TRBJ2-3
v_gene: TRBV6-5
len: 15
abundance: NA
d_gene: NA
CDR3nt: TGTGCCAGCAGTTATTCTAGGGGTGGCGCAGATACGCAGTATTTT
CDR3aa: CASSYSRGGADTQYF

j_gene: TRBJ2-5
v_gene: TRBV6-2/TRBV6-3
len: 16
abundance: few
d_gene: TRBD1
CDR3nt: TGTGCCAGCAGTGTTCAAACAGGGGACCCACAAGAGACCCAGTACTTC
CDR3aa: CASSVQTGDPQETQYF

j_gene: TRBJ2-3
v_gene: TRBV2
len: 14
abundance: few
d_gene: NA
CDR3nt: TGTGCCAGCAGTGAAATTATTAGCACAGATACGCAGTATTTT
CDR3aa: CASSEIISTDTQYF

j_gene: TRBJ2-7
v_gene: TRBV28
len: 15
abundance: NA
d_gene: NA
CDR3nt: TGTGCCAGCAGGCCTCCCCGCGCCCATAGCTACGAGCAGTACTTC
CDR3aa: CASRPPRAHSYEQYF

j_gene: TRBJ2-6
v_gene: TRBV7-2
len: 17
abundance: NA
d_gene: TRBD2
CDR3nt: TGTGCCAGCAGCTTACCCGGAGCGGGGTCTGGGGCCAACGTCCTGACTTTC
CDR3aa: CASSLPGAGSGANVLTF

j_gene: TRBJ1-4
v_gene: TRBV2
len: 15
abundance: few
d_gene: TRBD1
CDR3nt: TGTGCCAGCAACCGGGACAGGGGAACTAATGAAAAACTGTTTTTT
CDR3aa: CASNRDRGTNEKLFF

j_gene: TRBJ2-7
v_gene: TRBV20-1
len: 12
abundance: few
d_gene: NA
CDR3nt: TGCAGTGCCGAACTAGGGCTTTACGAGCAGTACTTC
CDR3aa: CSAELGLYEQYF

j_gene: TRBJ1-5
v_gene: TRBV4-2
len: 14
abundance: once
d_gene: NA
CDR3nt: TGTGCCAGCAGCCAAGATCCGGGGGAGCAGCCCCAGCATTTT
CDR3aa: CASSQDPGEQPQHF

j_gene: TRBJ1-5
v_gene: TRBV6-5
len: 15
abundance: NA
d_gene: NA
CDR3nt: TGTGCCAGCAGTTATGGGCAGTATAGCAATCAGCCCCAGCATTTT
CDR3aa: CASSYGQYSNQPQHF

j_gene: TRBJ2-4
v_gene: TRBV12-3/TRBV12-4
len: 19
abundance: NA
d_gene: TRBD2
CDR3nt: TGTGCCAGCAGTTTAATAAGGATAGCGGGAGGCGTCGCCAAAAACATTCAGTACTTC
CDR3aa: CASSLIRIAGGVAKNIQYF

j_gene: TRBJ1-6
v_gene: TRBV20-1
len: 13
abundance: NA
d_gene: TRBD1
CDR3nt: TGCAGTGCCTGGGACAGGGGTAATTCACCCCTCCACTTT
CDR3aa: CSAWDRGNSPLHF

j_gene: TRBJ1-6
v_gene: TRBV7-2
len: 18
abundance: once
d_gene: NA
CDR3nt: TGTGCCAGCAGCTTACTTACAGGGCCCAGCTCCTATAATTCACCCCTCCACTTT
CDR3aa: CASSLLTGPSSYNSPLHF

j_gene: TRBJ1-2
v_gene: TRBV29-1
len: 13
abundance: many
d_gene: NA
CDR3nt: TGCAGCGTTGAAGATTTGTCGAACTATGGCTACACCTTC
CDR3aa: CSVEDLSNYGYTF

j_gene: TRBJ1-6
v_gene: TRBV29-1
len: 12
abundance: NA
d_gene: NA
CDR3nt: TGCAGCGTTGAAGATTCCAGGGAGGGCCTCCACTTT
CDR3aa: CSVEDSREGLHF

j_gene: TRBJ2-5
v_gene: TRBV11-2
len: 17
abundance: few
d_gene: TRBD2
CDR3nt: TGTGCCAGCAGCTTAGTGCCTAGCGGGCGGCATCAAGAGACCCAGTACTTC
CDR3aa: CASSLVPSGRHQETQYF

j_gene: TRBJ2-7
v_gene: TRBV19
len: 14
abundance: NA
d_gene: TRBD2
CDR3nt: TGTGCCAGTAGACTAGCGGGATATTACAATGAGCAGTACTTC
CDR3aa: CASRLAGYYNEQYF

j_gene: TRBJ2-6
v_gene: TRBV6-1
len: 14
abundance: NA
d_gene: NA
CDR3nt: TGTGCCAGCAATGAGGGGCCGGGGGCCAACGTCCTGACTTTC
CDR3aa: CASNEGPGANVLTF

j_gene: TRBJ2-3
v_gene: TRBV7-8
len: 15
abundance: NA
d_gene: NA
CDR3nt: TGTGCCAGCAGCTCGCGGATGTGGGTCACAGATACGCAGTATTTT
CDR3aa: CASSSRMWVTDTQYF

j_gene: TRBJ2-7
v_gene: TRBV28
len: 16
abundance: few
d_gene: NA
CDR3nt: TGTGCCAGCAGCCATGACGGGTGGGGACCCTCCTACGAGCAGTACTTC
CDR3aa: CASSHDGWGPSYEQYF

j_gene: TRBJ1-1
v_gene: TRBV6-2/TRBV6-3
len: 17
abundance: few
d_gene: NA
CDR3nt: TGTGCCAGCAGTTACTCGGGGCCAGGCGATCGTAACACTGAAGCTTTCTTT
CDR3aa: CASSYSGPGDRNTEAFF

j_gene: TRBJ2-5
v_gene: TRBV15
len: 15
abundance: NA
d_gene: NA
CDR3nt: TGTGCCACCAGCAGAGATCCTAGCGAACAAGAGACCCAGTACTTC
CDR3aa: CATSRDPSEQETQYF

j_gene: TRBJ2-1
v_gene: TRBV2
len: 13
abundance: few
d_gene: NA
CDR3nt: TGTGCCAGCAGTGAACGGCCAATCAATGAGCAGTTCTTC
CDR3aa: CASSERPINEQFF

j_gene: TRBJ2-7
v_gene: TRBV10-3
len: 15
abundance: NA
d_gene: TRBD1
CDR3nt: TGTGCCATCAGCCCCACCGACAGGGTGGTCTACGAGCAGTACTTC
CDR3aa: CAISPTDRVVYEQYF

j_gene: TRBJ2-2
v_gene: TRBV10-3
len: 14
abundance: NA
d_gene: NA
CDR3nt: TGTGCCACTTCGGACACCGTGAACACCGGGGAGCTGTTTTTT
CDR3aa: CATSDTVNTGELFF

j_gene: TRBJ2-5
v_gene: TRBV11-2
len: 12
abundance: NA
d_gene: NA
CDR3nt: TGTGCCAGCAGCTCCTCGACAGAGACCCAGTACTTC
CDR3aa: CASSSSTETQYF

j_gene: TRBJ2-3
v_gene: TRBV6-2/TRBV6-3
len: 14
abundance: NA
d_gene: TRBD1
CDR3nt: TGTGCCAGCAGTCGCGGACAGGGGATAGATACGCAGTATTTT
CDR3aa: CASSRGQGIDTQYF

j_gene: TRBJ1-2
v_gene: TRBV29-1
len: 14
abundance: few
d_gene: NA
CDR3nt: TGCAGCGTTGAAGACGACAGGACTTTTCGTGGCTACACCTTC
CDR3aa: CSVEDDRTFRGYTF

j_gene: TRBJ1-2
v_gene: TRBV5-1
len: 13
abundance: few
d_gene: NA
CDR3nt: TGCGCCAGCAGTTGGGACCCAGGGTATGGCTACACCTTC
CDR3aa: CASSWDPGYGYTF

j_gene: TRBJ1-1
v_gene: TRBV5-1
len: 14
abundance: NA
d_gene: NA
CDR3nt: TGCGCCAGCAGCTTGGGGACGGTGGGCACTGAAGCTTTCTTT
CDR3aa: CASSLGTVGTEAFF

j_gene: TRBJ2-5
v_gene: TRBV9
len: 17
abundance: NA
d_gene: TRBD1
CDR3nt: TGTGCCAGCAGCGTCCTCCGGACAGGCCTGCCTCGGGAGACCCAGTACTTC
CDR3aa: CASSVLRTGLPRETQYF

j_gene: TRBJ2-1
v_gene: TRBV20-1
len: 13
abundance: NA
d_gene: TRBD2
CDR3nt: TGCAGTGCAAGACTAGCGGGGAGGCATGAGCAGTTCTTC
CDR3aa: CSARLAGRHEQFF

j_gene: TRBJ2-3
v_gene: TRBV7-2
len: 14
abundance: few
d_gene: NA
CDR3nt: TGTGCCAGCAGCCCCTCTCAGGCCACAGATACGCAGTATTTT
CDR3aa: CASSPSQATDTQYF

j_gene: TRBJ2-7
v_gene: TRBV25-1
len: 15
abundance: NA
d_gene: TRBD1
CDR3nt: TGTGCCAGCAGTCAGTGGGGACAGGGAACCTACGAGCAGTACTTC
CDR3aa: CASSQWGQGTYEQYF

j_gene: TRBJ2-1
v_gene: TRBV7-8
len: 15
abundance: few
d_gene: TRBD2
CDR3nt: TGTGCCAGCAGCTTAATGCGACTAGCGGGATTTGAGCAGTTCTTC
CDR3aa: CASSLMRLAGFEQFF

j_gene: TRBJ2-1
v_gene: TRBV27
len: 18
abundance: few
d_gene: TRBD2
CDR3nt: TGTGCCAGCGGGGAGGCTAGCGGGAGGCCTCGCTCCTACAATGAGCAGTTCTTC
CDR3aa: CASGEASGRPRSYNEQFF

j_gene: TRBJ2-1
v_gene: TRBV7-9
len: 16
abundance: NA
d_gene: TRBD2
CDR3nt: TGTGCCAGCAGCTCTGTTAGCGGGAGGGCATACAATGAGCAGTTCTTC
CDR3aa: CASSSVSGRAYNEQFF

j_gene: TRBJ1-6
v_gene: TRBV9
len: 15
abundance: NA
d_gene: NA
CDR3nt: TGTGCCAGCAGCGTGGTGGGGCGCGCGAATTCACCCCTCCACTTT
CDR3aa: CASSVVGRANSPLHF

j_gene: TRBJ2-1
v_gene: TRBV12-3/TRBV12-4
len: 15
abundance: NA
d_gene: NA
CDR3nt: TGTGCCAGCAATCTTCCTCAGAGCTCCTACAATGAGCAGTTCTTC
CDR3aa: CASNLPQSSYNEQFF

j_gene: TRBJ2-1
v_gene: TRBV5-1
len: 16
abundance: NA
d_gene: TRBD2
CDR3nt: TGCGCCAGCAGCTTGGACGGGGGGGCCCCGTACGATGAGCAGTTCTTC
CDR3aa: CASSLDGGAPYDEQFF

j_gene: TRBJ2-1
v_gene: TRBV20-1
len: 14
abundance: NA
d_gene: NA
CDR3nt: TGCAGTGTTGAAGTGCTAGCCAGCTACAATGAGCAGTTCTTC
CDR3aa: CSVEVLASYNEQFF

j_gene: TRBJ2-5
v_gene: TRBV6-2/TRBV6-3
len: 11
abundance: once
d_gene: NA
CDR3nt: TGTGCCACAGGGATTGGCAATGAGCAGTACTTC
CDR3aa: CATGIGNEQYF

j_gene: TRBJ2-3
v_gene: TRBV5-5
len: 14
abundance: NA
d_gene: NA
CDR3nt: TGTGCCAGTAGCTTGATCGGGATCACAGATACGCAGTATTTT
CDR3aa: CASSLIGITDTQYF

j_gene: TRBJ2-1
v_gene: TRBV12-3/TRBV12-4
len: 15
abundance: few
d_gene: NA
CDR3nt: TGTGCCAGCAGTAGATTTACCCCTTTTTACAATGAGCAGTTCTTC
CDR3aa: CASSRFTPFYNEQFF

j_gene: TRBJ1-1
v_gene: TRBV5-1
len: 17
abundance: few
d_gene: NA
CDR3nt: TGCGCCAGCAGCTTGTTGGGGCCCATCCTCATGAACACTGAAGCTTTCTTT
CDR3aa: CASSLLGPILMNTEAFF

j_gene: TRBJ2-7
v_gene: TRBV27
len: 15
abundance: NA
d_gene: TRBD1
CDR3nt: TGTGCCAGCAGTCCACGCCCCCAGGGGGACTACGAGCAGTACTTC
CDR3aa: CASSPRPQGDYEQYF

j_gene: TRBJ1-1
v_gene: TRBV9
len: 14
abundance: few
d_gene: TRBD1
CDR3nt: TGTGCCAGCAGCGTAGCAGGGGGAGGCACTGAAGCTTTCTTT
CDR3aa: CASSVAGGGTEAFF

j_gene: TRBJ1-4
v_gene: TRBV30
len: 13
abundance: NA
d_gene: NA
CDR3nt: TGTGCCTGGGGTTACCAGGGAGGCGAAAAACTGTTTTTT
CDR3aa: CAWGYQGGEKLFF

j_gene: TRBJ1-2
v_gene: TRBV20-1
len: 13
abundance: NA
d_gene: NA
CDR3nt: TGCAGTGCTAGAATAACAGCAAACTATGGCTACACCTTC
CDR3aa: CSARITANYGYTF

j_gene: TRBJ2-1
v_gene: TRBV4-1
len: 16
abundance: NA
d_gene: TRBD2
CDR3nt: TGCGCCAACAGGATTCTAGCGGGGGTCTCCTACAATGAGCAGTTCTTC
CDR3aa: CANRILAGVSYNEQFF

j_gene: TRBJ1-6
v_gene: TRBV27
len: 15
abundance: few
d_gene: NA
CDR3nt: TGTGCCAGCAAAGGAGGGGCGGTTAGGAATTCACCCCTCCACTTT
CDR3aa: CASKGGAVRNSPLHF